The clone carrying this TCR beta chain was observed at least ten times. Its antigen is still unknown. Library construction involved attaching unique molecular identifiers to individual cDNA molecules, which allowed quantitative, reproducible TCR counting. Each CDR3 protein gets one entry after TCRdb re-called the RACE reads with MiXCR. The repertoire consists of about 70,000 distinct CDR3 sequences, with 7.5% to 9.5% occurring once and the leading ten covering roughly 3%. Time point denoted: patch test 2, 6 weeks after DPC sensitization. Treatment of the sample: therapeutic diphenylcyclopropenone sensitization with weekly scalp DPC. This CDR3 region has 16 residues. Between the trimmed V and J ends, which lost 0 bases and 1 base, there was a span of 12 bases. Germline V CDR1 and CDR2: LNHDA, SQIVND (reference sequence). These data originate in a study of human T cells and chemical hapten exposure. Findings and caveats of the study: TCRs above 1 in 1000 frequency stayed constant with DPC sensitization.

This receptor was identified in a woman in her forties or fifties with alopecia areata. Some clones in this sample may be carry-over from other donors' samples. The sequencing used whole blood, collected in connection with sensitization to the hapten diphenylcyclopropenone (DPC). The rearrangement joins TRBV19 to TRBJ2-5, with D tentatively TRBD2 (6 bases). CDR3 sequence reads: CASSIDLYGGQETQYF. CDR3 coding DNA: TGTGCCAGTAGTATAGATCTATACGGGGGCCAAGAGACCCAGTACTTC.